Here is one T cell receptor beta chain with its context. The CDR3 totals 13 residues. The ends were cut back, 6 bases at V and 3 bases at J, with 14 bases in the middle. CDR1 and CDR2 from the germline V gene are SQVTM and ANQGSEA. The source of the sample is a study of blood T cell repertoires in COVID-19. Across the study: Material from acute and convalescent COVID-19 was sourced from the United States, Italy and Spain. The analysed material was cDNA or gDNA that came from T cells, B-cell-depleted T cells, or PBMCs.

The assay was immunoSEQ multiplex PCR, and TCRdb's table has in-frame clones only and misses some. This sample has 450,000 to 500,000 clones, with approximately 85% found just once. The sample was peripheral blood. The chain is built from TRBV29-1 and TRBJ2-5; possibly TRBD1 for D (6 bases). The clonotype originates from a human donor in a cohort sampled during active COVID-19. CDR3 in amino acids: CSVLGGSEETQYF. CDR3 bases: TGCAGCGTCTTAGGGGGATCCGAAGAGACCCAGTACTTC.